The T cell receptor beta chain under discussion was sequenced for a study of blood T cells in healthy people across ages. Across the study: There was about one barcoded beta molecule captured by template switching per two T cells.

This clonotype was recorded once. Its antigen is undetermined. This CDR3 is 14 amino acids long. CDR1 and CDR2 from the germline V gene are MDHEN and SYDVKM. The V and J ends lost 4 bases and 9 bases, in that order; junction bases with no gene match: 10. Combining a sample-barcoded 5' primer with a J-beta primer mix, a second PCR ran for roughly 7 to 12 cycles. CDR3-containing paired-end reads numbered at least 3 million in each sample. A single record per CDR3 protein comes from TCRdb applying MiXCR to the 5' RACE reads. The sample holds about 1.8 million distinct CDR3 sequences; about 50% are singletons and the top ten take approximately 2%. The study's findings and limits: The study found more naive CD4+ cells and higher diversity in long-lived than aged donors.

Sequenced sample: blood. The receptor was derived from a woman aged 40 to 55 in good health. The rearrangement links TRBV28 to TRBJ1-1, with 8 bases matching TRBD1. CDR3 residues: CASSSRSRGHQAFF. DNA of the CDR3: TGTGCCAGCAGTTCCCGGTCCAGGGGGCACCAAGCTTTCTTT.